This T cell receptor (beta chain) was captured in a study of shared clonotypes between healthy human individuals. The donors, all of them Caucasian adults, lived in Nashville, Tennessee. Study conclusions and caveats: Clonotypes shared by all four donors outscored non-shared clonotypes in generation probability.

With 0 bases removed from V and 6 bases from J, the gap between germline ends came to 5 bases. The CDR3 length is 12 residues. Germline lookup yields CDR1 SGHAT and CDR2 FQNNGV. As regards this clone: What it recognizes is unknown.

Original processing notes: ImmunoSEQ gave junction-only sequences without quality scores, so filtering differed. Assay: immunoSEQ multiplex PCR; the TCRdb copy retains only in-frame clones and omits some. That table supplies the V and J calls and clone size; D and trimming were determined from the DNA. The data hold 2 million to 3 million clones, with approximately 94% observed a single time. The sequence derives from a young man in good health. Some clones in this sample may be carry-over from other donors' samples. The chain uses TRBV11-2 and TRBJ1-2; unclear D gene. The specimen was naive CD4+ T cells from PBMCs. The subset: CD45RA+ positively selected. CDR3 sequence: CASSLDLHGYTF. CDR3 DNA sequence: TGTGCCAGCAGCTTAGATTTACATGGCTACACCTTC.